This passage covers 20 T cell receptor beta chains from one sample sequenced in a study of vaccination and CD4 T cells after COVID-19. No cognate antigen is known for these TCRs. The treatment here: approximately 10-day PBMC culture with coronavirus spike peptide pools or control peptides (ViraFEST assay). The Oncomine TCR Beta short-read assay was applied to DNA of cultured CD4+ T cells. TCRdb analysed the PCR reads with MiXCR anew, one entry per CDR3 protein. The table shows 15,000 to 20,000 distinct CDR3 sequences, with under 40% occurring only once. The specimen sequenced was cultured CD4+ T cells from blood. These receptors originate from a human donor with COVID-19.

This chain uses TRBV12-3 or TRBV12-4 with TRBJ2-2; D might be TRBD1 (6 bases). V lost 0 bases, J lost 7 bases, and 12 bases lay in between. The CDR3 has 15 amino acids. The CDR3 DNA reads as TGTGCCAGCAGTTTAGCGCCAGGGGTCAGCGGGGAGCTGTTTTTT. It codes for CASSLAPGVSGELFF.

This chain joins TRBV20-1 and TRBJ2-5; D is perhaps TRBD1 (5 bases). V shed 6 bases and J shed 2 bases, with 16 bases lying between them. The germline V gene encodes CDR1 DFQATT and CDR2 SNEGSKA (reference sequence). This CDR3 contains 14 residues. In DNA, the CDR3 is TGCAGTGCCTATGACTTCCAGGGTCAAGAGACCCAGTACTTC. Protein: CSAYDFQGQETQYF.

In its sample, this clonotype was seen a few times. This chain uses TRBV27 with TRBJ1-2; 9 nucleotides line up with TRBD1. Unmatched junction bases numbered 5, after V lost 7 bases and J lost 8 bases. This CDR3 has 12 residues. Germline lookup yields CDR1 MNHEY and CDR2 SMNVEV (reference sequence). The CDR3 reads CASKGTGSGYTF. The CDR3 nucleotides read TGTGCCAGCAAGGGGACAGGGTCCGGCTACACCTTC.

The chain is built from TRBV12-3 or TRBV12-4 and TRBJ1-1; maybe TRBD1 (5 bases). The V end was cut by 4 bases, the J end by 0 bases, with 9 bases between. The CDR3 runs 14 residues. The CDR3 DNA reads TGTGCCAGCAGTTCAACAGGCTTGAACACTGAAGCTTTCTTT. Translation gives CASSSTGLNTEAFF.

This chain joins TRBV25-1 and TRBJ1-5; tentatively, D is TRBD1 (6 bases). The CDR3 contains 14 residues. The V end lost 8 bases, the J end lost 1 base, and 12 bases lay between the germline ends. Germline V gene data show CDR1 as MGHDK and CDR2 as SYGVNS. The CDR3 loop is CASAPGGSNQPQHF. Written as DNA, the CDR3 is TGTGCCAGCGCACCTGGGGGCAGCAATCAGCCCCAGCATTTT. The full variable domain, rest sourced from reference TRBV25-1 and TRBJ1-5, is EADIYQTPRYLVIGTGKKITLECSQTMGHDKMYWYQQDPGMELHLIHYSYGVNSTEKGDLSSESTVSRIRTEHFPLTLESARPSHTSQYLCASAPGGSNQPQHFGDGTRLSIL.

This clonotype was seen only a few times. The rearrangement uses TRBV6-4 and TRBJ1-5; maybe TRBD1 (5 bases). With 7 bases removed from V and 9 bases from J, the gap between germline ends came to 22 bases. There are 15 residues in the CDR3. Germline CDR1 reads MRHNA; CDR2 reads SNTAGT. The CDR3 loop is CASTKGRSISWPQHF. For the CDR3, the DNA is TGTGCCAGCACCAAGGGGAGGTCTATTTCTTGGCCCCAGCATTTT.

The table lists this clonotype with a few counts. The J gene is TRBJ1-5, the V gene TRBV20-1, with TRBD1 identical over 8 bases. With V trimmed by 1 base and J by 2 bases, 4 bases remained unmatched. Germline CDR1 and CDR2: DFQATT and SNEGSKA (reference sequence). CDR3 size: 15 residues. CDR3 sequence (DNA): TGCAGTGCTAGAGGGACAGGGAATGGCAATCAGCCCCAGCATTTT. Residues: CSARGTGNGNQPQHF.

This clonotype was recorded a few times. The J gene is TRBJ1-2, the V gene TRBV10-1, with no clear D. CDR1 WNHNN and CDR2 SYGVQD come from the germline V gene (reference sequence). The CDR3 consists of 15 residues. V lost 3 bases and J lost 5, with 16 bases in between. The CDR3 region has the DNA TGCGCCAGCAGTGAAGGAATAGGGCAAGGATATGGCTACACCTTC. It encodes CASSEGIGQGYGYTF.

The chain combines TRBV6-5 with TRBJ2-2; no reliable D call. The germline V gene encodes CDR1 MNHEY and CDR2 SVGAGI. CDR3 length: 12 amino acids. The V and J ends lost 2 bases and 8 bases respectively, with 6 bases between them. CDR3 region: CASSYLSGELFF. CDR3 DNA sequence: TGTGCCAGCAGTTACCTTTCGGGGGAGCTGTTTTTT.

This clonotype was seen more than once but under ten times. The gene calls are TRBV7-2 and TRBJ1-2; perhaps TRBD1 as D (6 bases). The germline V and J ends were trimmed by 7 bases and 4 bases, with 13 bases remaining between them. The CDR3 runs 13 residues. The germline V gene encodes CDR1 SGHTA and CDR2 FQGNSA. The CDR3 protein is CASTPMDSYGYTF. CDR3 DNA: TGTGCCAGCACCCCTATGGACAGCTATGGCTACACCTTC.

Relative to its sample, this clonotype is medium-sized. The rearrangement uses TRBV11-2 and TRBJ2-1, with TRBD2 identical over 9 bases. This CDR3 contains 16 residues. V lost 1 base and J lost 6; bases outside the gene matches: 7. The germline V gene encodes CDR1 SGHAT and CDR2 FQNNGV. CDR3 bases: TGTGCCAGCAGCTTAGGGGGCGGGGGGGCGATCAATGAGCAGTTCTTC. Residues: CASSLGGGGAINEQFF.

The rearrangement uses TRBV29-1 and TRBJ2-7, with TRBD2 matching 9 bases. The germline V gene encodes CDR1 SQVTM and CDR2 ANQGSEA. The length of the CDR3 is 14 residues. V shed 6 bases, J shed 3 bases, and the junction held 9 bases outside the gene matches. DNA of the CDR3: TGCAGCGTCCAAGCGGGGGGAGTAGGCTACGAGCAGTACTTC. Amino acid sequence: CSVQAGGVGYEQYF.

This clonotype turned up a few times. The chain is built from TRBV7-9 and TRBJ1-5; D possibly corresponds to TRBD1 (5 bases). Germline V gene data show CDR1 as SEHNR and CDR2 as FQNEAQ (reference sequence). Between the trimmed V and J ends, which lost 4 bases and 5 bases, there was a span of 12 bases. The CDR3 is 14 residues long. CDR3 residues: CASSSDSNHQPQHF. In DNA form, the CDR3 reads TGTGCCAGCAGCTCAGACAGTAACCATCAGCCCCAGCATTTT.

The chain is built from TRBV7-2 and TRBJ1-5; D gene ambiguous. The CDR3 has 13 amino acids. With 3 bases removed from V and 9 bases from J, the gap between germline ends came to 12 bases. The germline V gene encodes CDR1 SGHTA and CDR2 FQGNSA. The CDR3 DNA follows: TGTGCCAGCAGCTTCGGGGAATCAGCGCCCCAGCATTTT. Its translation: CASSFGESAPQHF.

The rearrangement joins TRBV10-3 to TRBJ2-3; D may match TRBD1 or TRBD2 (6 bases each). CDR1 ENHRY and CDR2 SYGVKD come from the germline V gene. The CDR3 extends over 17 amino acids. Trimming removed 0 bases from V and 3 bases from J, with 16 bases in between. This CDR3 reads CAISESGGQTQTDTQYF. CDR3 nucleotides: TGTGCCATCAGTGAGTCCGGGGGACAAACACAAACAGATACGCAGTATTTT.

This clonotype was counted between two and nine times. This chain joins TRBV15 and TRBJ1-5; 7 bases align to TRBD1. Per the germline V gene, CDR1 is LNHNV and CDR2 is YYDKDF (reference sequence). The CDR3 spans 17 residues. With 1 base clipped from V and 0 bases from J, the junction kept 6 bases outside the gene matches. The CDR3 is CATSRGMTGNSNQPQHF. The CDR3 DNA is TGTGCCACCAGCAGAGGGATGACAGGGAATAGCAATCAGCCCCAGCATTTT.

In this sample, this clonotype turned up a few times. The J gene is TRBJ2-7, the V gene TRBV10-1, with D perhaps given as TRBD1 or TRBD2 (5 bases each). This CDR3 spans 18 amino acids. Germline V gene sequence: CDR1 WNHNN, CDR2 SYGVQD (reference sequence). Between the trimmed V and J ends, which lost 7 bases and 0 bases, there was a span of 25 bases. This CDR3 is CASIGTPPGTVPSYEQYF. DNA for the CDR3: TGCGCCAGCATCGGAACACCTCCAGGGACCGTCCCCTCCTACGAGCAGTACTTC.

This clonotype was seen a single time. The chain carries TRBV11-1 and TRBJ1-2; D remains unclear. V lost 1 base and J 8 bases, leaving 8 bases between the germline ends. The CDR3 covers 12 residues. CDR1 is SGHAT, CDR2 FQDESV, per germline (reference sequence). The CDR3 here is CASSLDRRGYTF. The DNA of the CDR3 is TGTGCCAGCAGCTTAGACCGGAGGGGCTACACCTTC.

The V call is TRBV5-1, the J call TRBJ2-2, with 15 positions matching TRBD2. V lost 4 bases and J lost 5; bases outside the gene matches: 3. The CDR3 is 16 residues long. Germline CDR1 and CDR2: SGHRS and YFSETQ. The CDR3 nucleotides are TGCGCCAGCAGCGCCGGACTAGCGGGGGGGACCGGGGAGCTGTTTTTT. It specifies CASSAGLAGGTGELFF.

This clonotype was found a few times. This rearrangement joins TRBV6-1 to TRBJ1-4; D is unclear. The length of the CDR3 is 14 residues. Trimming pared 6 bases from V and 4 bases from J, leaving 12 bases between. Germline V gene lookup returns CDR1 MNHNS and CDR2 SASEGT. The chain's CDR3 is CASSRRPVNEKLFF. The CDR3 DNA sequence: TGTGCCAGCAGCCGAAGACCCGTTAATGAAAAACTGTTTTTT.